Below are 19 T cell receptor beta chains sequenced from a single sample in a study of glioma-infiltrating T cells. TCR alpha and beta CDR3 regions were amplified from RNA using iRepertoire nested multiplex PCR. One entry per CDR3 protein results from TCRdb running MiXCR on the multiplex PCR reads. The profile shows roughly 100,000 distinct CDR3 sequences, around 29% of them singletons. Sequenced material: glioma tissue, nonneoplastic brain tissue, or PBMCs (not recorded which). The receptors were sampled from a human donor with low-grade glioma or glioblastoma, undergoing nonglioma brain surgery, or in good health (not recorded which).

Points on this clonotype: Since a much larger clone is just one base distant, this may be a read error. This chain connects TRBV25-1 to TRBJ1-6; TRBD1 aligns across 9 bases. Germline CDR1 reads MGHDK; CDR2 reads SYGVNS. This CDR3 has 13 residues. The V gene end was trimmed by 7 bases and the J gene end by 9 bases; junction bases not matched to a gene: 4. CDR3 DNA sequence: TGTGCCAGCATGGGACAGGGATGTTCACCCCTCCACTTT. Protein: CASMGQGCSPLHF.

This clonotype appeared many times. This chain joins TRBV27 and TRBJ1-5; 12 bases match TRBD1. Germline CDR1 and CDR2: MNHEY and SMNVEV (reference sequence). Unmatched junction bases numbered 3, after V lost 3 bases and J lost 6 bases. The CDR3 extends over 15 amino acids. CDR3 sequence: CASSLGQGASQPQHF. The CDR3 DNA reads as TGTGCCAGCAGTTTGGGACAGGGGGCGAGTCAGCCCCAGCATTTT.

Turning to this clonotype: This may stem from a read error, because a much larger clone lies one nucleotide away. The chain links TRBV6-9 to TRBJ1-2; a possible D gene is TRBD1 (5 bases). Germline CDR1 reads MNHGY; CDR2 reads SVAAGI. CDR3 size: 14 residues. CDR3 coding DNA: TGTGCCAGCAGTTGGGGACGTTTTAACTATAGCTACACCTTC. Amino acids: CASSWGRFNYSYTF.

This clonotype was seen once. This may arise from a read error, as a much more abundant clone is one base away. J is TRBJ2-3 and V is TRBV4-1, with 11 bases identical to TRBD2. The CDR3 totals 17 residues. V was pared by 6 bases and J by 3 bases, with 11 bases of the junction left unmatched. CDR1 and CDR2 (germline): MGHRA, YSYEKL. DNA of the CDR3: TGCGCCAGCAGGCTCGATTTAGCGGGGGGGGTAACAGATACGCAGTATTTT. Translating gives CASRLDLAGGVTDTQYF.

The CDR3 sequence: CASSPQDRAGANVLTF. The CDR3 nucleotides are TGCGCCAGCAGCCCCCAAGACAGGGCTGGGGCCAACGTCCTGACTTTC. The genes are TRBV4-1 and TRBJ2-6, with 7 bases fitting TRBD1. The germline V gene has CDR1 MGHRA and CDR2 YSYEKL. The CDR3 has 16 residues. Losses at the gene ends were 4 bases for V and 2 bases for J; bases not matched to a gene: 5.

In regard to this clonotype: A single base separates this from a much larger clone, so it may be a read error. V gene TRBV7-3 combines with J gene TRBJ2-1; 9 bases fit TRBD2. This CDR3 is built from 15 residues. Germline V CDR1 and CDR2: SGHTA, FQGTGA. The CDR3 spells CARSLVRGGDNEQFF. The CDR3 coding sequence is TGTGCCAGGAGCTTAGTGCGGGGGGGCGACAATGAGCAGTTCTTC.

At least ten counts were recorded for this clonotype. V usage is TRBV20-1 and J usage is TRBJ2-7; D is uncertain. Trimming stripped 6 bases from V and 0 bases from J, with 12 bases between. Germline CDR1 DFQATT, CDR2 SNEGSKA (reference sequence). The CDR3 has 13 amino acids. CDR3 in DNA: TGCAGTGCGAGCAGTGAGAGCTCCTACGAGCAGTACTTC. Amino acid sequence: CSASSESSYEQYF.

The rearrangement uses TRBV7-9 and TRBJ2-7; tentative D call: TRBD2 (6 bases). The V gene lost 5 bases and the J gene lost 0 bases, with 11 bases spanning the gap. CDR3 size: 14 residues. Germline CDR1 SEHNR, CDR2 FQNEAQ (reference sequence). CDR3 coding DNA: TGTGCCAGCAGCCTCGGGGGACGCTCCTACGAGCAGTACTTC. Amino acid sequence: CASSLGGRSYEQYF. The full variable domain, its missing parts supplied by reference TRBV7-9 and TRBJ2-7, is DTGVSQNPRHKITKRGQNVTFRCDPISEHNRLYWYRQTLGQGPEFLTYFQNEAQLEKSRLLSDRFSAERPKGSFSTLEIQRTEQGDSAMYLCASSLGGRSYEQYFGPGTRLTVT.

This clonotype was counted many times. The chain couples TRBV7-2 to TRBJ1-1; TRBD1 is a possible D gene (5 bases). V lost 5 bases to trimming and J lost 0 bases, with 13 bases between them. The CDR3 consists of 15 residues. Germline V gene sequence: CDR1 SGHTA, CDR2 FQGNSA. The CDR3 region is CASSPQGRMNTEAFF. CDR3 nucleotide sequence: TGTGCCAGCAGCCCGCAGGGACGAATGAACACTGAAGCTTTCTTT. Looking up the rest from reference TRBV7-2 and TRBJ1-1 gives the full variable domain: GAGVSQSPSNKVTEKGKDVELRCDPISGHTALYWYRQSLGQGLEFLIYFQGNSAPDKSGLPSDRFSAERTGGSVSTLTIQRTQQEDSAVYLCASSPQGRMNTEAFFGQGTRLTVV.

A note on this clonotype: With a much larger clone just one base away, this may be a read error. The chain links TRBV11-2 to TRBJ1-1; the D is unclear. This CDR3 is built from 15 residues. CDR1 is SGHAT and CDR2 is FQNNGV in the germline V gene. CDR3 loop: CASTLSSTRNTEGFF. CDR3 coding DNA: TGTGCCAGCACCCTGAGTTCGACCCGTAACACTGAAGGTTTCTTT.

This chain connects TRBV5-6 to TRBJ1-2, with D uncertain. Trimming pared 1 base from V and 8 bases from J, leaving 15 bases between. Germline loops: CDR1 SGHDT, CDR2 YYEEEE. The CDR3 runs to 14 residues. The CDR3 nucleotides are TGTGCCAGCAGCTTGTTTGCCGGACGCCCAGGCTACACCTTC. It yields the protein CASSLFAGRPGYTF.

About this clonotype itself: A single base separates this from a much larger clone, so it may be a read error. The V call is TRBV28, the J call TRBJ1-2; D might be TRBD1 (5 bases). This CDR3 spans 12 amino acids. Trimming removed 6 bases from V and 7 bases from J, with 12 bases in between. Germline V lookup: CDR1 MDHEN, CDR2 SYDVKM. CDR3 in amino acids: CASREGSRGYTF. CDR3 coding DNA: TGTGCCAGCAGGGAGGGGAGTCGTGGCTACACCTTC.

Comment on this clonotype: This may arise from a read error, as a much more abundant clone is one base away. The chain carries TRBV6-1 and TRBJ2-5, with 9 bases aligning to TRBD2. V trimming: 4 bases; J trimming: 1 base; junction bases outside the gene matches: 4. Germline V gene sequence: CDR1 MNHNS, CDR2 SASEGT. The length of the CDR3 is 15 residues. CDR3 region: CASSAARGGQETQYF. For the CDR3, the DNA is TGTGCCAGCAGTGCCGCGCGGGGGGGCCAAGAGACCCAGTACTTC.

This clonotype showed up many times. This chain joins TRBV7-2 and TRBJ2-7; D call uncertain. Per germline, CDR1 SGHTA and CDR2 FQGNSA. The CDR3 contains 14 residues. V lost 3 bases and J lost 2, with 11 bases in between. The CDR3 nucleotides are TGTGCCAGCAGCTTGGAGCCGATAACCTACGAGCAGTACTTC. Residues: CASSLEPITYEQYF.

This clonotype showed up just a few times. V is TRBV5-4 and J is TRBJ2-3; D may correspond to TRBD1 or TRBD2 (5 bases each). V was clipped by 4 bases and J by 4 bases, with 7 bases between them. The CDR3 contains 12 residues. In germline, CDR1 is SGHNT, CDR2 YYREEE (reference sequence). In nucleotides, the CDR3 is TGTGCCAGCAGCCGAGGGGCAGATACGCAGTATTTT. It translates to CASSRGADTQYF. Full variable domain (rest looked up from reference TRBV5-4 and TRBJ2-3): ETGVTQSPTHLIKTRGQQVTLRCSSQSGHNTVSWYQQALGQGPQFIFQYYREEENGRGNFPPRFSGLQFPNYSSELNVNALELDDSALYLCASSRGADTQYFGPGTRLTVL.

CDR3: CASSLSSGTNYGYTF. The CDR3 DNA reads TGCGCCAGCAGCTTATCTTCCGGTACTAACTATGGCTACACCTTC. The chain has TRBV5-1 and TRBJ1-2; no clear D gene. The CDR3 is 15 residues long. Deletions cut 2 bases from V and 0 bases from J, with 11 bases between. CDR1 and CDR2 (germline): SGHRS, YFSETQ. Using reference TRBV5-1 and TRBJ1-2 for the parts outside the CDR3, the full variable domain is KAGVTQTPRYLIKTRGQQVTLSCSPISGHRSVSWYQQTPGQGLQFLFEYFSETQRNKGNFPGRFSGRQFSNSRSEMNVSTLELGDSALYLCASSLSSGTNYGYTFGSGTRLTVV.

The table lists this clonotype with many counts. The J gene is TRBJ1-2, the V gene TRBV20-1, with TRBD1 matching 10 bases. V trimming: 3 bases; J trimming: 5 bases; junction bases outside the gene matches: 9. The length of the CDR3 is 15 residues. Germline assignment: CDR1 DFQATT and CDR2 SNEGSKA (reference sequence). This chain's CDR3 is CSARVGTGDSYGYTF. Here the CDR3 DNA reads TGCAGTGCTAGGGTCGGGACAGGGGATTCTTATGGCTACACCTTC.

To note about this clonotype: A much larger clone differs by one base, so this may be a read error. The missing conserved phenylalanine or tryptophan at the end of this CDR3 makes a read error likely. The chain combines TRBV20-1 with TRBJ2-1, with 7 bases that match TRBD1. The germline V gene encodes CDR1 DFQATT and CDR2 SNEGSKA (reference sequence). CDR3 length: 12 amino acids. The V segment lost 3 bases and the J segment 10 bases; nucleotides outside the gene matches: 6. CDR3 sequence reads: CSASRDRVEQFL. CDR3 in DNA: TGCAGTGCTAGCCGAGACAGGGTCGAGCAGTTCTTG.

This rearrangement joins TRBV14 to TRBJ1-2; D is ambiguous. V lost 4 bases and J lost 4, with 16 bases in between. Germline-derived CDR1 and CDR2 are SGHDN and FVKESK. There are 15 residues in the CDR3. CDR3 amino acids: CASSPSGLVRYGYTF. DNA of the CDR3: TGTGCCAGCAGCCCCTCCGGGTTGGTTCGCTATGGCTACACCTTC.